This passage covers 27 T cell receptor beta chains from one sample sequenced in a study of cytomegalovirus exposure and HLA in healthy donors. Both 60 Vbeta primers and 13 Jbeta primers went into the PCR. Assay: immunoSEQ multiplex PCR; the TCRdb copy retains only in-frame clones and omits some. The sample shows about 190,000 clones, about 81% of them seen only once. The sample consisted of PBMCs. Source of these receptors: a woman under 30 in good health and CMV-seronegative.

The chain combines TRBV7-8 with TRBJ2-5; 8 bases map to TRBD2. Trimming removed 2 bases from V and 4 bases from J; junction bases left unmatched: 9. This CDR3 comprises 16 residues. Germline V gene lookup returns CDR1 SGHVS and CDR2 FQNEAQ. DNA of the CDR3: TGTGCCAGCAGCTTAAAACAGACTAGCGTTATAGAGACCCAGTACTTC. Translated, it gives CASSLKQTSVIETQYF.

This clone appeared once. This same CDR3 is encoded by further DNA sequences in the sample. V gene TRBV14 combines with J gene TRBJ2-7; 10 bases match TRBD2. The CDR3 totals 16 residues. J lost 3 bases, V lost 1 base, and 6 bases had no gene match. Germline-derived CDR1 and CDR2 are SGHDN and FVKESK. In DNA form, the CDR3 reads TGTGCCAGCAGCCAAGTATTACTAGCGGGGATCTACGAGCAGTACTTC. Its protein product is CASSQVLLAGIYEQYF. Full variable domain (outside the CDR3, taken from reference TRBV14 and TRBJ2-7): EAGVTQFPSHSVIEKGQTVTLRCDPISGHDNLYWYRRVMGKEIKFLLHFVKESKQDESGMPNNRFLAERTGGTYSTLKVQPAELEDSGVYFCASSQVLLAGIYEQYFGPGTRLTVT.

CDR3: CASSYGSGEQFF. CDR3 sequence (DNA): TGTGCCAGCAGTTACGGGTCAGGGGAGCAGTTCTTC. This chain uses TRBV6-6 with TRBJ2-1, with a weak D call TRBD1 (5 bases). The CDR3 extends over 12 amino acids. CDR1 is MNHNY and CDR2 is SVGAGI in the germline V gene (reference sequence). Trimming took off 2 bases at V and 10 bases at J, with 9 bases between the two ends.

V usage is TRBV5-6 and J usage is TRBJ2-3; TRBD2 matches at 8 bases. Germline V gene lookup returns CDR1 SGHDT and CDR2 YYEEEE. There are 14 residues in the CDR3. V dropped 5 bases and J dropped 2; count of bases not matched to a gene: 4. DNA for the CDR3: TGTGCCAGCAGTAATAGCGGGGCCACAGATACGCAGTATTTT. This translates into CASSNSGATDTQYF. Full variable domain (remainder filled in from reference TRBV5-6 and TRBJ2-3): DAGVTQSPTHLIKTRGQQVTLRCSPKSGHDTVSWYQQALGQGPQFIFQYYEEEERQRGNFPDRFSGHQFPNYSSELNVNALLLGDSALYLCASSNSGATDTQYFGPGTRLTVL.

The genes are TRBV7-3 and TRBJ2-2; D uncertain. Germline CDR1 SGHTA, CDR2 FQGTGA. V was trimmed by 0 bases and J by 2 bases, leaving 10 bases between them. There are 16 residues in the CDR3. This chain's CDR3 is CASSLTPTQNTGELFF. The CDR3 coding sequence is TGTGCCAGCAGCTTAACTCCGACACAAAACACCGGGGAGCTGTTTTTT.

V and J are TRBV30 and TRBJ1-1; no clear D. Germline-derived CDR1 and CDR2 are GTSNPN and SVGIG (reference sequence). Trimming shortened V by 4 bases and J by 1 base, and 10 bases separated the two germline ends. The CDR3 spans 13 residues. CDR3 residues: CAWTATGNTEAFF. For the CDR3, the DNA is TGTGCCTGGACCGCGACGGGGAACACTGAAGCTTTCTTT.

The chain carries TRBV5-1 and TRBJ2-5; 11 bases fit TRBD2. The germline CDR1 and CDR2 sequences are SGHRS and YFSETQ. The CDR3 is 17 residues long. Losses at the gene ends were 0 bases for V and 1 base for J; bases not matched to a gene: 5. The CDR3 DNA is TGCGCCAGCAGCTTGGATGGGACTAGCGGCCCCCAAGAGACCCAGTACTTC. It is translated as CASSLDGTSGPQETQYF.

The chain couples TRBV9 to TRBJ1-5; TRBD1 agrees at 10 bases. The CDR3 is 14 amino acids. Per the germline V gene, CDR1 is SGDLS and CDR2 is YYNGEE. V was pared by 2 bases and J by 5 bases, with 1 base of the junction left unmatched. CDR3 region: CASSVTGGDQPQHF. The CDR3 bases are TGTGCCAGCAGCGTGACAGGGGGCGATCAGCCCCAGCATTTT.

This clone occurred once. V and J are TRBV9 and TRBJ2-1, with D maybe TRBD2 (7 bases). The germline V gene has CDR1 SGDLS and CDR2 YYNGEE. The CDR3 is made up of 17 amino acids. V gave up 2 bases and J gave up 8 bases, with 23 bases separating them. CDR3 sequence (DNA): TGTGCCAGCAGCGTGGGGGTTAGGAGGTGGGAGGGGGATGAGCAGTTCTTC. Translating gives CASSVGVRRWEGDEQFF.

This clone has more than one count but fewer than ten. This sequence joins TRBV4-2 and TRBJ2-5, with 9 bases lining up with TRBD1. Germline V gene sequence: CDR1 LGHNA, CDR2 YNFKEQ. This CDR3 contains 16 residues. Trimming took 0 bases from V and 5 from J; bases not matched to a gene: 7. DNA of the CDR3: TGTGCCAGCAGCCAAGAACCCGACAGGGGGTTGGAGACCCAGTACTTC. Residues: CASSQEPDRGLETQYF.

The chain combines TRBV5-6 with TRBJ1-5; 9 positions agree with TRBD1. The germline CDR1 and CDR2 sequences are SGHDT and YYEEEE. There are 18 residues in the CDR3. Trimming removed 3 bases from V and 8 bases from J; junction bases left unmatched: 18. DNA for the CDR3: TGTGCCAGCAGCTCCCGGGACAGGGATGCCCCGCTTGGAGAGCCCCAGCATTTT. Translated, it gives CASSSRDRDAPLGEPQHF.

This clone was counted between two and nine times. This sequence joins TRBV6-6 and TRBJ1-1; the D gene is possibly TRBD1 (6 bases). CDR3 length: 14 amino acids. Trimming removed 2 bases at V and 7 bases at J, with 14 bases between. The germline CDR1 and CDR2 sequences are MNHNY and SVGAGI (reference sequence). CDR3 protein: CASSYREGGDEAFF. CDR3 coding DNA: TGTGCCAGCAGTTACCGGGAGGGGGGGGATGAAGCTTTCTTT.

This clone was counted once. The CDR3 DNA reads TGTGCCAGCTCACCCTTGGAGGAGGGGACCTATGGCTACACCTTC. Encoded protein: CASSPLEEGTYGYTF. The chain combines TRBV18 with TRBJ1-2; the D gene is possibly TRBD1 (5 bases). V was trimmed by 3 bases and J by 4 bases, leaving 15 bases between them. In germline, CDR1 is KGHSH, CDR2 LQKENI. CDR3 length: 15 amino acids.

This clone has a handful of counts. The chain links TRBV9 to TRBJ1-3, with a possible D match to TRBD1 (6 bases). In germline, CDR1 is SGDLS, CDR2 YYNGEE. CDR3 length: 16 residues. V was trimmed by 3 bases and J by 0 bases, leaving 13 bases between them. The CDR3 sequence is CASSAGQRDSGNTIYF. In DNA form, the CDR3 reads TGTGCCAGCAGCGCAGGACAGAGGGACTCTGGAAACACCATATATTTT.

V is TRBV7-9 and J is TRBJ2-3; the D is unclear. The CDR3 is made up of 11 amino acids. The V end was cut by 5 bases, the J end by 3 bases, with 3 bases between. Germline lookup yields CDR1 SEHNR and CDR2 FQNEAQ (reference sequence). CDR3 in amino acids: CASSHTDTQYF. CDR3 DNA sequence: TGTGCCAGCAGCCATACAGATACGCAGTATTTT.

V gene TRBV5-1 combines with J gene TRBJ2-7; 7 bases align to TRBD1. Germline V gene sequence: CDR1 SGHRS, CDR2 YFSETQ. The CDR3 loop spans 14 amino acids. V lost 4 bases, J lost 0 bases, and 4 bases stayed unmatched. The CDR3 region has the DNA TGCGCCAGCAGCCCGACAGGGAGCTCCTACGAGCAGTACTTC. Residues: CASSPTGSSYEQYF.

J is TRBJ2-3 and V is TRBV9; D might be TRBD2 (6 bases). Between the trimmed V and J ends, which lost 3 bases and 6 bases, there was a span of 17 bases. This CDR3 is 15 amino acids long. Germline values: CDR1 SGDLS, CDR2 YYNGEE. The CDR3 spells CASSATGTPTDTQYF. As DNA, the CDR3 is TGTGCCAGCAGCGCCACCGGGACTCCGACCGATACGCAGTATTTT.

The chain couples TRBV28 to TRBJ2-2; D is undetermined. Between the trimmed V and J ends, which lost 6 bases and 3 bases, there was a span of 5 bases. There are 12 residues in the CDR3. Germline CDR1 is MDHEN and CDR2 is SYDVKM. The CDR3 spells CASSLYTGELFF. CDR3 in DNA: TGTGCCAGCAGCCTTTACACCGGGGAGCTGTTTTTT.

The chain links TRBV5-1 to TRBJ1-1, with D tentatively TRBD1 (5 bases). Trimming removed 2 bases at V and 4 bases at J, with 12 bases between. The CDR3 is 14 amino acids. Germline assignment: CDR1 SGHRS and CDR2 YFSETQ. CDR3: CASSLQTATTEAFF. CDR3 sequence (DNA): TGCGCCAGCAGCTTACAGACAGCAACCACTGAAGCTTTCTTT.

This chain joins TRBV7-9 and TRBJ2-1, with D perhaps TRBD2 (5 bases). V was pared by 0 bases and J by 4 bases, with 7 bases between. The germline gives CDR1 SEHNR, CDR2 FQNEAQ (reference sequence). The CDR3 extends over 14 amino acids. CDR3 in amino acids: CASSLAGEYNEQFF. The CDR3 nucleotides read TGTGCCAGCAGCTTAGCCGGGGAGTACAATGAGCAGTTCTTC.

This rearrangement joins TRBV11-3 to TRBJ2-7, with 11 positions matching TRBD1. This CDR3 has 15 amino acids. Germline values: CDR1 SGHNT, CDR2 YENEEA. J gave up 3 bases and V 5 bases, and 6 bases lay outside the gene matches. For the CDR3, the DNA is TGTGCCAGCAGCGCCGGGACAGGGGGAGTCTACGAGCAGTACTTC. This codes for CASSAGTGGVYEQYF.

The rearrangement uses TRBV7-9 and TRBJ2-7; weak D call: TRBD2 (5 bases). Per the germline V gene, CDR1 is SEHNR and CDR2 is FQNEAQ (reference sequence). Deletions cut 1 base from V and 0 bases from J, with 7 bases between. The CDR3 is 14 residues long. The CDR3, as DNA: TGTGCCAGCAGCTTAGGCGGGCTCTCCTACGAGCAGTACTTC. Translation gives CASSLGGLSYEQYF.

The V call is TRBV5-1, the J call TRBJ2-3; D is uncertain. Trimming shortened V by 5 bases and J by 2 bases, and 12 bases separated the two germline ends. Germline V gives CDR1 SGHRS, CDR2 YFSETQ. The CDR3 has 14 amino acids. CDR3 in amino acids: CASSVEAHTDTQYF. CDR3 bases: TGCGCCAGCAGTGTAGAAGCCCACACAGATACGCAGTATTTT.

The J gene is TRBJ1-2, the V gene TRBV19, with no clear D. The CDR3 runs to 13 residues. V was shortened by 3 bases and J by 2 bases, with 7 bases between the two germline ends. CDR1 is LNHDA and CDR2 is SQIVND in the germline V gene (reference sequence). CDR3 nucleotide sequence: TGTGCCAGTAGTATGGGCAGCAACTATGGCTACACCTTC. Translating it yields CASSMGSNYGYTF.

In this sample, this clone turned up once. The rearrangement joins TRBV6-1 to TRBJ2-7, with TRBD1 matching 9 bases. The CDR3 totals 13 residues. Germline V gene lookup returns CDR1 MNHNS and CDR2 SASEGT. V lost 6 bases, J lost 4 bases, and 4 bases stayed unmatched. CDR3 DNA: TGTGCCAGCAGCCTCGGACAGGGGTACGAGCAGTACTTC. Protein: CASSLGQGYEQYF.

This rearrangement joins TRBV9 to TRBJ1-1, with D possibly being TRBD1 (5 bases). Germline V gives CDR1 SGDLS, CDR2 YYNGEE. Trimming pared 2 bases from V and 1 base from J, leaving 9 bases between. This CDR3 comprises 14 residues. The CDR3 spells CASSVDSENTEAFF. CDR3 bases: TGTGCCAGCAGCGTCGACAGTGAGAACACTGAAGCTTTCTTT.

The V call is TRBV29-1, the J call TRBJ1-3; D not certain. V was cut by 7 bases and J by 10 bases, with 20 bases left in between. The CDR3 is 13 amino acids. The germline gives CDR1 SQVTM, CDR2 ANQGSEA. CDR3 DNA sequence: TGCAGCGGGAGGGATGGGGATGGACCAACCATATATTTT. Amino acid sequence: CSGRDGDGPTIYF.